This T cell receptor (beta chain) was identified during a study of T cells in Graves' hyperthyroidism and ophthalmopathy. For this clonotype: At one end, the junction sequence differs from germline, possibly due to a read error.

The investigators amplified TCR beta CDR3 regions from RNA transcripts. The HTBI set primed first-round TCR CDR3 RT-PCR. TCRdb independently ran MiXCR on the multiplex PCR reads; one entry per CDR3 protein. The sample yields approximately 720,000 distinct CDR3 sequences, around 20% seen once. The CDR3 loop spans 15 amino acids. Germline V gives CDR1 DFQATT, CDR2 SNEGSKA (reference sequence). The sample taken for sequencing was blood. This clonotype originated in a woman between 50 and 59 years old with Graves' hyperthyroidism that later progressed to Graves' ophthalmopathy. The V and J genes are TRBV20-1 and TRBJ1-4; possibly TRBD1 for D (5 bases). The DNA of the CDR3 is TGCAGTACTAGAGATTGGTCAGGGATTGGTGAAAAACTGTTTTTT. It codes for CSTRDWSGIGEKLFF.